The 26 T cell receptor beta chains below come from one sample, sequenced in a study of post-analysis software for immune sequencing data. The antigens for these receptors are not known. cDNA libraries of TCR beta carried unique molecular identifiers. TCRdb re-called the PCR reads with MiXCR, one entry per CDR3 protein. Of some 260,000 distinct CDR3 sequences listed, 36% are singletons. The study, taken as a whole, reports: About 5 TRBV segments occurring more often in patients than controls included TRBV5-6, TRBV5-1 and TRBV20-1.

Material for sequencing was blood. Receptors originate from a girl aged 5-17 years with multiple sclerosis.

The sample holds a few counts of this clonotype. A single base separates this from a much larger clone, so it may be a read error. The chain employs TRBV5-5 and TRBJ2-1, with 7 bases aligning to TRBD2. CDR1 and CDR2 from the germline V gene are SGHKS and YYEKEE (reference sequence). Trimming removed 4 bases from V and 8 bases from J; junction bases left unmatched: 12. The CDR3 is 15 amino acids. CDR3 nucleotides: TGTGCCAGCAGCCCCGGAGGCGGGGGTATGCATGAGCAGTTCTTC. Translating gives CASSPGGGGMHEQFF.

The chain joins TRBV5-6 to TRBJ1-1; D unclear. The CDR3 extends over 14 amino acids. Per the germline V gene, CDR1 is SGHDT and CDR2 is YYEEEE. The ends were cut back, 0 bases at V and 1 base at J, with 7 bases in the middle. CDR3 protein: CASSLDTRNTEAFF. CDR3 DNA: TGTGCCAGCAGCTTGGACACCAGGAACACTGAAGCTTTCTTT. The full variable domain, completed using reference TRBV5-6 and TRBJ1-1, is DAGVTQSPTHLIKTRGQQVTLRCSPKSGHDTVSWYQQALGQGPQFIFQYYEEEERQRGNFPDRFSGHQFPNYSSELNVNALLLGDSALYLCASSLDTRNTEAFFGQGTRLTVV.

The rearrangement links TRBV7-9 to TRBJ2-7; D is uncertain. CDR1 is SEHNR, CDR2 FQNEAQ, per germline (reference sequence). V lost 5 bases and J lost 2, with 22 bases in between. This CDR3 is built from 17 residues. The CDR3 sequence is CASSPGKLAEGAYEQYF. The CDR3 region has the DNA TGTGCCAGCAGCCCAGGAAAGTTGGCGGAAGGTGCCTACGAGCAGTACTTC.

This clonotype appeared many times. The chain combines TRBV3-1 with TRBJ1-2; D gene unclear. The germline gives CDR1 LGHDT, CDR2 YNNKEL (reference sequence). The CDR3 length is 13 residues. The V end was cut by 5 bases, the J end by 7 bases, with 14 bases between. The CDR3 DNA is TGTGCCAGCAGCACCCGAGGGAGAAGTGGCTACACCTTC. Protein sequence: CASSTRGRSGYTF.

A word on this clonotype: This sequence may be a read error, since a much larger clone differs from it by one base. V usage is TRBV9 and J usage is TRBJ2-1; no clear D gene. Near its end, the DNA agrees better with TRBJ2-7, so the J call may be wrong. This CDR3 has 13 amino acids. Germline V CDR1 and CDR2: SGDLS, YYNGEE. CDR3 sequence (DNA): TGTGCCAGCAGCCAGGAACTACCGAATGAGCAGTACTTC. Translated: CASSQELPNEQYF.

In the case of this clonotype: One end of the junction varies from germline; a read error may be responsible. The genes are TRBV10-3 and TRBJ2-2; TRBD1 or TRBD2 may be the D gene (5 bases each). Germline V CDR1 and CDR2: ENHRY, SYGVKD. CDR3 length equals 15 residues. CDR3 sequence: CAISESRGGTGERFF. The CDR3 DNA is TGTGCCATCAGTGAGTCGAGGGGTGGCACCGGGGAGCGGTTTTTT.

This clonotype was picked up a small number of times. The chain employs TRBV5-1 and TRBJ1-5; weak D call: TRBD1 (6 bases). The V end was cut by 2 bases, the J end by 7 bases, with 13 bases between. Germline-derived CDR1 and CDR2 are SGHRS and YFSETQ. The CDR3 consists of 14 residues. Here the CDR3 reads CASSLQGRGQPQHF. DNA for the CDR3: TGCGCCAGCAGCTTACAGGGTCGAGGGCAGCCCCAGCATTTT.

This clonotype was observed a few times. The V and J genes are TRBV10-3 and TRBJ2-7; TRBD2 matches 7 bases. Germline assignment: CDR1 ENHRY and CDR2 SYGVKD. Trimming at V came to 3 bases and at J to 6 bases, leaving 5 bases not matched to a gene. The CDR3 contains 13 residues. In DNA form, the CDR3 reads TGTGCCATCAGTGAATCTAGCGGAAGCGAGCAGTACTTC. Translating it yields CAISESSGSEQYF.

This clonotype was recorded at least ten times. V and J are TRBV11-2 and TRBJ2-5; D could derive from TRBD1 or TRBD2 (6 bases each). This CDR3 has 16 residues. With 1 base removed from V and 5 bases from J, the gap between germline ends came to 17 bases. Germline V gives CDR1 SGHAT, CDR2 FQNNGV. In nucleotides, the CDR3 is TGTGCCAGCAGCTTAGGGTTGGCAGGGGAGGAGGAGACCCAGTACTTC. This codes for CASSLGLAGEEETQYF.

There are many counts of this clonotype. The chain carries TRBV13 and TRBJ1-1; 7 bases agree with TRBD1. The V and J ends lost 3 bases and 5 bases, in that order; junction bases with no gene match: 12. This CDR3 has 16 residues. Germline-derived CDR1 and CDR2 are PRHDT and FYEKMQ (reference sequence). CDR3 in amino acids: CASSLTLTGFGTEAFF. DNA of the CDR3: TGTGCCAGCAGCTTGACTCTGACAGGGTTCGGGACTGAAGCTTTCTTT.

This clonotype showed up just a few times. The chain combines TRBV18 with TRBJ2-1, with D perhaps matching TRBD1 (6 bases). V was trimmed by 0 bases and J by 4 bases, leaving 19 bases between them. The germline CDR1 and CDR2 sequences are KGHSH and LQKENI. The CDR3 runs to 18 residues. In DNA, the CDR3 is TGTGCCAGCTCACCACCGGATGTAGAGGACAGAAATTACAATGAGCAGTTCTTC. It encodes CASSPPDVEDRNYNEQFF.

A remark on this clonotype: A much larger clone sits a single nucleotide away, making a read error possible. The J gene is TRBJ2-5, the V gene TRBV6-1; 8 bases fit TRBD2. Germline CDR1 reads MNHNS; CDR2 reads SASEGT. With 8 bases clipped from V and 11 bases from J, the junction kept 19 bases outside the gene matches. The CDR3 covers 15 residues. Here the CDR3 reads CASVRGGGWYNEQYF. In nucleotides, the CDR3 is TGTGCCAGCGTTCGGGGGGGAGGGTGGTACAATGAGCAGTACTTC.

This rearrangement joins TRBV9 to TRBJ2-1; TRBD2 matches 7 bases. The CDR3 is 15 residues long. J lost 7 bases, V lost 4 bases, and 11 bases had no gene match. Germline CDR1 and CDR2: SGDLS and YYNGEE. The CDR3 DNA reads as TGTGCCAGCAGCTCTCCGGGGCTAGCGGTTAATGAGCAGTTCTTC. Its translation is CASSSPGLAVNEQFF.

This chain uses TRBV6-5 with TRBJ1-1, with D possibly TRBD1 on 5 matching bases. The germline V gene has CDR1 MNHEY and CDR2 SVGAGI. The CDR3 length is 14 residues. The CDR3 DNA follows: TGTGTCACTATCACGGGACTTCCGAACACTGAAGCTTTCTTT. This gives the protein CVTITGLPNTEAFF.

This clonotype has a count of ten or more. The chain uses TRBV28 and TRBJ1-2; a weak D match, TRBD1 (6 bases). With 5 bases removed from V and 6 bases from J, the gap between germline ends came to 10 bases. CDR1 and CDR2 (germline): MDHEN, SYDVKM. CDR3 length: 12 amino acids. This CDR3 is CASSPGHHGYTF. CDR3 coding DNA: TGTGCCAGCAGTCCGGGACATCATGGCTACACCTTC.

A single count supports this clonotype. The chain carries TRBV6-4 and TRBJ2-1, with 8 bases that match TRBD2. Per germline, CDR1 MRHNA and CDR2 SNTAGT. The CDR3 contains 16 residues. V shed 6 bases, J shed 5 bases, and the junction held 12 bases outside the gene matches. Here the CDR3 reads CASSPMGGLVDNEQFF. CDR3 DNA sequence: TGTGCCAGCAGCCCCATGGGGGGACTAGTGGACAATGAGCAGTTCTTC.

The gene calls are TRBV6-5 and TRBJ1-1; D uncertain. Trimming stripped 2 bases from V and 0 bases from J, with 10 bases between. CDR1 and CDR2 from the germline V gene are MNHEY and SVGAGI. The CDR3 sequence is 15 residues long. The CDR3 DNA follows: TGTGCCAGCAGTTACAGGCCATTGATGAACACTGAAGCTTTCTTT. Translation: CASSYRPLMNTEAFF.

The V gene is TRBV5-5, the J gene TRBJ1-2, with D unclear. V was clipped by 4 bases and J by 8 bases, with 12 bases between them. The CDR3 is 12 amino acids. Germline CDR1 SGHKS, CDR2 YYEKEE (reference sequence). In DNA, the CDR3 is TGTGCCAGCAGCGAGAGTGGTAGAGGCTACACCTTC. As protein: CASSESGRGYTF. Full variable domain (remainder filled in from reference TRBV5-5 and TRBJ1-2): DAGVTQSPTHLIKTRGQQVTLRCSPISGHKSVSWYQQVLGQGPQFIFQYYEKEERGRGNFPDRFSARQFPNYSSELNVNALLLGDSALYLCASSESGRGYTFGSGTRLTVV.

With regard to this clonotype: This may be a read error, as it is one base from a much larger clone. The V call is TRBV29-1, the J call TRBJ2-7; 11 bases match TRBD2. J was trimmed by 10 bases and V by 4 bases; bases with no gene match: 15. The CDR3 runs to 15 residues. Germline assignment: CDR1 SQVTM and CDR2 ANQGSEA. The chain's CDR3 is CSVADRASGGKFQYF. The CDR3 coding sequence is TGCAGCGTTGCGGATCGGGCTAGCGGGGGGAAATTTCAGTACTTC.

This clonotype was detected only once. The V gene is TRBV5-1, the J gene TRBJ1-1; 7 bases are shared with TRBD1. Germline-derived CDR1 and CDR2 are SGHRS and YFSETQ. V gave up 0 bases and J gave up 3 bases; unmatched junction bases: 14. The CDR3 spans 18 residues. CDR3 residues: CASSLAFGQARKDTEAFF. As DNA, the CDR3 is TGCGCCAGCAGCTTGGCGTTCGGACAGGCGCGTAAGGACACTGAAGCTTTCTTT.

Regarding this clonotype: The junction differs from germline at one of its ends, possibly a read error. The V gene is TRBV4-3, the J gene TRBJ1-1, with unresolved D. Germline V CDR1 and CDR2: LGHNA, YSLEER. This CDR3 has 15 amino acids. The CDR3 sequence is CAGSQDGRAYTEAFF. The CDR3 DNA follows: TGCGCCGGCAGCCAAGACGGACGGGCATACACTGAAGCTTTCTTT.

This chain links TRBV7-2 with TRBJ1-1, with 9 bases lining up with TRBD1. The CDR3 is 15 amino acids. CDR1 SGHTA and CDR2 FQGNSA come from the germline V gene. V was clipped by 6 bases and J by 3 bases; unmatched bases: 8. CDR3 DNA sequence: TGTGCCAGCAGGAAGGGACAGGGAGCCTACACTGAAGCTTTCTTT. Amino acid sequence: CASRKGQGAYTEAFF.

This clonotype was found many times. This chain links TRBV4-2 with TRBJ2-1; D may correspond to TRBD1 or TRBD2 (5 bases each). The CDR3 extends over 17 amino acids. Between the trimmed V and J ends, which lost 0 bases and 7 bases, there was a span of 19 bases. Germline-derived CDR1 and CDR2 are LGHNA and YNFKEQ. CDR3 coding DNA: TGTGCCAGCAGCCAAGAGGAGACGGGGCATACAGTGAATGAGCAGTTCTTC. Protein product: CASSQEETGHTVNEQFF.

This clonotype was detected only a few times. V is TRBV4-2 and J is TRBJ1-1, with 9 positions matching TRBD1. V was clipped by 1 base and J by 2 bases; unmatched bases: 2. CDR3 length: 15 amino acids. Germline values: CDR1 LGHNA, CDR2 YNFKEQ. As DNA, the CDR3 is TGTGCCAGCAGCCAAGTGGGACAGGGTAACACTGAAGCTTTCTTT. Its translation is CASSQVGQGNTEAFF.

The chain links TRBV12-5 to TRBJ2-5, with 10 bases that match TRBD1. CDR1 and CDR2 (germline): LGHNT, FRNRAP. This CDR3 has 15 residues. The trim removed 5 bases at V and 11 bases at J, leaving 14 bases unmatched. CDR3 region: CASGGDRGTRDEQYF. CDR3 sequence (DNA): TGTGCTAGTGGTGGGGACAGGGGTACGAGGGATGAGCAGTACTTC.

Remarks on this clonotype: This may stem from a read error, because a much larger clone lies one nucleotide away. The chain is built from TRBV5-1 and TRBJ2-6, with 7 bases aligning to TRBD1. CDR1 and CDR2 from the germline V gene are SGHRS and YFSETQ. The CDR3 spans 16 residues. CDR3 bases: TGCGCCAGCAGCTTCACAGGGGACCCTGGGGCCGACGTCCTGACTTTC. Its translation is CASSFTGDPGADVLTF. The entire variable domain, with the rest obtained from reference TRBV5-1 and TRBJ2-6, is as follows: KAGVTQTPRYLIKTRGQQVTLSCSPISGHRSVSWYQQTPGQGLQFLFEYFSETQRNKGNFPGRFSGRQFSNSRSEMNVSTLELGDSALYLCASSFTGDPGADVLTFGAGSRLTVL.